A selection of T cell receptor beta chains follows, all from one sample in a study of cytomegalovirus exposure and HLA in healthy donors. The protocol was immunoSEQ multiplex PCR, while the TCRdb copy is restricted to in-frame clones and leaves out a portion. This sample yields around 140,000 clones, of which 60% to 80% are seen a single time; approximately 1.6% belongs to the top ten. Sequenced input: PBMCs. These receptors were collected from a female donor in good health and CMV-seronegative. The CDR3 runs from the conserved cysteine through the conserved F or W. The order of the fields is clone size, J gene, V gene, D gene, CDR3 protein, CDR3 DNA. A D gene is named only where the DNA matches it firmly. Clone size is shown for a subset of rows, as once, few, many or a class of expanded clone.

>NA|TRBJ1-2|TRBV19|NA
CASSHNYGYTF
TGTGCCAGTAGTCATAACTATGGCTACACCTTC
>NA|TRBJ2-7|TRBV30|TRBD1
CAWSRRTGLSYEQYF
TGTGCCTGGAGTAGAAGGACAGGGCTCTCCTACGAGCAGTACTTC
>NA|TRBJ2-1|TRBV6-5|TRBD2
CASRPSGSINEQFF
TGTGCCAGCAGACCTAGCGGGAGTATCAATGAGCAGTTCTTC
>NA|TRBJ2-7|TRBV7-2|NA
CASSLGRGEQYF
TGTGCCAGCAGCTTGGGAAGGGGCGAGCAGTACTTC
>NA|TRBJ2-5|TRBV29-1|NA
CSVGLTDQETQYF
TGCAGCGTTGGGTTGACAGACCAAGAGACCCAGTACTTC
>NA|TRBJ2-7|TRBV29-1|TRBD2
CSASGGRAYEQYF
TGCAGCGCCAGTGGCGGGAGGGCCTACGAGCAGTACTTC
>NA|TRBJ2-4|TRBV7-2|NA
CASSLLLAKNIQYF
TGTGCCAGCAGCTTATTATTAGCCAAAAACATTCAGTACTTC
>few|TRBJ1-6|TRBV18|NA
CASSPAAGGSSPLHF
TGTGCCAGCTCACCCGCTGCGGGGGGTAGCTCACCCCTCCACTTT
>NA|TRBJ2-1|TRBV7-8|TRBD2
CASSLGASGTYNEQFF
TGTGCCAGCAGCTTAGGCGCTAGCGGTACCTACAATGAGCAGTTCTTC
>NA|TRBJ1-4|TRBV18|NA
CANSLRGSRDHEKLFF
TGTGCCAACTCACTACGAGGTTCCAGGGATCATGAAAAACTGTTTTTT
>NA|TRBJ2-2|TRBV19|TRBD1
CASSFPTGGNLGTGELFF
TGTGCCAGTAGTTTTCCGACAGGGGGCAACCTAGGCACCGGGGAGCTGTTTTTT
>once|TRBJ2-7|TRBV5-1|TRBD1
CASSLSGTVAYEQYF
TGCGCCAGCAGCTTGTCCGGGACAGTTGCCTACGAGCAGTACTTC
>once|TRBJ1-2|TRBV5-1|TRBD1
CASSLQGQVDYGYTF
TGCGCCAGCAGCTTACAAGGACAGGTCGACTATGGCTACACCTTC
>NA|TRBJ1-1|TRBV4-1|TRBD1
CASSRGQANTEAFF
TGCGCCAGCAGCAGAGGACAGGCGAACACTGAAGCTTTCTTT
>NA|TRBJ2-7|TRBV7-2|NA
CASSFRVGGEQYF
TGTGCCAGCAGCTTTAGAGTAGGAGGGGAGCAGTACTTC
>NA|TRBJ2-7|TRBV6-5|NA
CASSYTGEVEQYF
TGTGCCAGCAGTTACACGGGAGAGGTCGAGCAGTACTTC
>NA|TRBJ2-5|TRBV5-6|TRBD1
CASSAGPGGAETQYF
TGTGCCAGCAGCGCGGGGCCAGGGGGCGCGGAGACCCAGTACTTC
>NA|TRBJ2-3|TRBV7-7|NA
CASSAGRSTDTQYF
TGTGCCAGCAGCGCGGGACGGAGCACAGATACGCAGTATTTT
>NA|TRBJ1-1|TRBV2|NA
CASSESTQSGEAFF
TGTGCCAGCAGTGAGAGCACGCAGAGCGGTGAAGCTTTCTTT
>NA|TRBJ2-7|TRBV4-1|TRBD2
CASSQLRGLAFREQYF
TGCGCCAGCAGCCAATTAAGGGGACTAGCATTCCGCGAGCAGTACTTC
>NA|TRBJ2-5|TRBV28|NA
CASSSSSQETQYF
TGTGCCAGCAGTTCTAGCAGTCAAGAGACCCAGTACTTC
>NA|TRBJ1-3|TRBV4-1|TRBD1
CASSQDRGQGLGSSGNTIYF
TGCGCCAGCAGCCAAGATAGGGGACAGGGGTTGGGTAGCTCTGGAAACACCATATATTTT
>NA|TRBJ2-1|TRBV11-3|TRBD2
CASSYRTSGPNNEQFF
TGTGCCAGCAGTTACAGGACTAGCGGGCCTAACAATGAGCAGTTCTTC